Below, 2 T cell receptor beta chains from the same sample are listed, as sequenced in a study of T cell repertoires in cytomegalovirus infection. From the reads, TCRdb called clonotypes with MiXCR, one entry per CDR3 protein. Of over 200,000 distinct CDR3 sequences listed, approximately 15% are singletons. The sequenced sample was PBMCs. All receptors derive from a human donor in good health (CMV status not recorded). Some clones in this sample may be carry-over from other donors' samples.

V usage is TRBV14 and J usage is TRBJ2-1; TRBD2 aligns across 15 bases. The CDR3 runs 15 residues. The junction had 10 bases not matched to a gene; V was cut back by 4 bases and J by 15 bases. Germline values: CDR1 SGHDN, CDR2 FVKESK. The CDR3 DNA follows: TGTGCCAGCAGCCGTCCGGGACTAGCGGGGGGATTAGCGTTCTTC. Its translation is CASSRPGLAGGLAFF.

This sequence joins TRBV20-1 and TRBJ2-1, with unresolved D. This CDR3 spans 10 amino acids. Germline V gives CDR1 DFQATT, CDR2 SNEGSKA (reference sequence). V shed 6 bases and J shed 4 bases, with 4 bases lying between them. The CDR3: CSAFYNEQFF. The CDR3 DNA reads TGCAGTGCCTTTTACAATGAGCAGTTCTTC.